This T cell receptor beta chain was sequenced in a study of blood T cell repertoires in COVID-19 (dated by TCRdb to the early 2020s). For context, the study as a whole: Collaborator samples came from the United States, Italy and Spain and covered acute and convalescent phases of COVID-19. The material from the prospective study consisted of cDNA or gDNA derived from T cells, B-cell-depleted T cells, or PBMCs. A freely available public database, intended as a resource for researchers studying the immune response to SARS-CoV-2, is where the repertoires were released. Deeply sampled blood TCRbeta repertoires from subjects exposed to, actively infected with, or recovered from COVID-19 were included in the dataset. Samples were obtained from the ongoing ImmuneRACE study (first 160 participants) and from over a thousand subjects provided by 6 global collaborators. A de-identified subject ID, COVID-19 status, age in years and sex were almost always included in the sample metadata. Where available, HLA class I and class II types were taken from metadata supplied by the sample provider and were not determined by assay-based typing. Beyond this particular receptor, the publication reports: How much clinical and demographic metadata was included differed by source and by participant, and the metadata was provided uncurated.

This clone was seen once. There is no known antigen for this receptor. Base qualities are not provided; no much larger clone lies one nucleotide away. TCRbeta CDR3 regions were amplified from genomic DNA by means of the immunoSEQ Assay, a bias-controlled multiplex PCR. On the study's bioinformatics: Nucleated cell counts per sample were estimated from amplification of reference gene primers within the assay. Sequence reads were collapsed and filtered to measure the absolute abundance of every unique TCRbeta CDR3 rearrangement. Productive Simpson clonality was computed per sample as the square root of Simpson's diversity index over productive rearrangements. TCRdb's version of the immuneACCESS table is confined to in-frame rearrangements and falls short of the full clone set. An unresolved V gene accounts for under half of the shortfall where checked; the remainder is of unknown origin. That table supplies the V and J calls and clone size; D and trimming were determined from the DNA. In all, the sample holds tens of thousands of clones, and approximately 83% of those were seen once. Around 43% of the sample rests with the top ten.

The collaborating institutions used their own protocols to collect whole blood in K2EDTA tubes. For TCRbeta analysis, collaborator samples were shipped as frozen whole blood, as isolated PBMCs, or as DNA extracted from either sample type. There are 16 amino acids in the CDR3, from cysteine to phenylalanine inclusive. Of all the DNA, just the CDR3 is kept, 48 bases in frame from base 1. CDR1 is given as MNHEY and CDR2 as SVGAGI, both from the germline V gene. V and J are truncated by 0 bases and 2 bases respectively, leaving an intervening sequence of 8 bases. The TCR sequence derives from a man aged 80 or over with acute or convalescent COVID-19. Sequenced sample: peripheral blood. The V and J genes are TRBV6-5 and TRBJ2-6; the D gene is perhaps TRBD2, from 6 matching bases. The nucleotide sequence reads TGTGCCAGCAGTTACTCGACGGGAGCTGGGGCCAACGTCCTGACTTTC. This sequence encodes CASSYSTGAGANVLTF.